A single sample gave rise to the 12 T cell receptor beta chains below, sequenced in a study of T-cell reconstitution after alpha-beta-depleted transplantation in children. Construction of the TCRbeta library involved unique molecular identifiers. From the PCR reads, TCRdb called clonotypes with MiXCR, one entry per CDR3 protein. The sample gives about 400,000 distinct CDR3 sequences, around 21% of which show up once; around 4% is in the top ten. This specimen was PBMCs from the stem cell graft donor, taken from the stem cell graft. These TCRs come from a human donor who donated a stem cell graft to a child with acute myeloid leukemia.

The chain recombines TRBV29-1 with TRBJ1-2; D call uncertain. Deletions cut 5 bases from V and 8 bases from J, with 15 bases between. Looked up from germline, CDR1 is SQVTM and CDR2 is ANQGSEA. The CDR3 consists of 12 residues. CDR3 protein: CSVWVGRVGYTF. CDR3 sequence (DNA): TGCAGCGTTTGGGTAGGGCGTGTAGGCTACACCTTC.

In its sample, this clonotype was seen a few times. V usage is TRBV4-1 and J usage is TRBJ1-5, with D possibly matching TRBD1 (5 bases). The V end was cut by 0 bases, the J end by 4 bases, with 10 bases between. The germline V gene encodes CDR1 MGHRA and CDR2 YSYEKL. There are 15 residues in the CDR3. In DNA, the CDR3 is TGCGCCAGCAGCCAAGAGAAGGACATTAATCAGCCCCAGCATTTT. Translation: CASSQEKDINQPQHF.

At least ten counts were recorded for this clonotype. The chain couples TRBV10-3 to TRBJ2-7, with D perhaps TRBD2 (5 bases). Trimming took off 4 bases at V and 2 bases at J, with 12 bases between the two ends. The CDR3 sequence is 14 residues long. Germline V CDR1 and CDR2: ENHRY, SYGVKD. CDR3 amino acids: CAISGEGFAYEQYF. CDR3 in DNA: TGTGCCATCAGTGGTGAGGGTTTCGCCTACGAGCAGTACTTC.

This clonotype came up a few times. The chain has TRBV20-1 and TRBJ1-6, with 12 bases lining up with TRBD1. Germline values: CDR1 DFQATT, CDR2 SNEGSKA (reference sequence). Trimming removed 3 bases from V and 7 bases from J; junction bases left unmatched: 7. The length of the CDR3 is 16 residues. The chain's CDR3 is CSASYSGTGGNSPLHF. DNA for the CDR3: TGCAGTGCTAGTTATTCCGGGACAGGGGGCAATTCACCCCTCCACTTT.

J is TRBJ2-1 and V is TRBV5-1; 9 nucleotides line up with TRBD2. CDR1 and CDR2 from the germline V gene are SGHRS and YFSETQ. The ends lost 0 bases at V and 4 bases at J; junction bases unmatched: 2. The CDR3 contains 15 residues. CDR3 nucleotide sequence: TGCGCCAGCAGCTTGGCGGGACTAGCATACAATGAGCAGTTCTTC. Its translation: CASSLAGLAYNEQFF.

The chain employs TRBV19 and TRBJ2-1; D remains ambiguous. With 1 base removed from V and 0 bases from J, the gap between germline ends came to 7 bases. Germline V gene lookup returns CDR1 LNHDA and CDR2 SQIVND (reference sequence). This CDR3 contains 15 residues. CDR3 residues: CASSIGLSSYNEQFF. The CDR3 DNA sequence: TGTGCCAGTAGTATAGGGCTGAGCTCCTACAATGAGCAGTTCTTC.

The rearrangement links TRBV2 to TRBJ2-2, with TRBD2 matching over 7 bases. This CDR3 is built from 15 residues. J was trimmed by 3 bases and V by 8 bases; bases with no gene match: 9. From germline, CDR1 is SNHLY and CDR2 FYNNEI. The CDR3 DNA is TGTGCCAGCCGACTAGCAGTGGGGGACACCGGGGAGCTGTTTTTT. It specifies CASRLAVGDTGELFF.

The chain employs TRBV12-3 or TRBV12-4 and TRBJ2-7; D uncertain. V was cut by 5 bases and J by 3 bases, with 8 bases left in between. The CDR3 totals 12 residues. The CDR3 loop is CASSVTGYEQYF. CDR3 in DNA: TGTGCCAGCAGTGTGACCGGCTACGAGCAGTACTTC.

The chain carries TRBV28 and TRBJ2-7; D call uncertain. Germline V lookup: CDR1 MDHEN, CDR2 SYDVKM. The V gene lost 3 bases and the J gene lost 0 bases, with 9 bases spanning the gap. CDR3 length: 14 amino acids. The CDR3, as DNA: TGTGCCAGCAGTTTTTCGGCCAGCTCCTACGAGCAGTACTTC. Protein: CASSFSASSYEQYF.

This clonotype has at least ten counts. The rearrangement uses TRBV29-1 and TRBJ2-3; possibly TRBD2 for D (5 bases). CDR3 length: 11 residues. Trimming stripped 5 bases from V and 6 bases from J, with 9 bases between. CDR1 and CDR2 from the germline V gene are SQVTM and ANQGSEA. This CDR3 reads CSVKTGDTQYF. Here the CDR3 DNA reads TGCAGCGTTAAAACGGGGGATACGCAGTATTTT.

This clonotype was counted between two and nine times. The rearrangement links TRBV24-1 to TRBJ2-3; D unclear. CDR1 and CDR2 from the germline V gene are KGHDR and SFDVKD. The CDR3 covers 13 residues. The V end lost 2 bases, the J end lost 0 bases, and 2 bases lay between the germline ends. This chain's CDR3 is CATSDWSTDTQYF. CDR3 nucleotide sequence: TGTGCCACCAGTGATTGGAGCACAGATACGCAGTATTTT.

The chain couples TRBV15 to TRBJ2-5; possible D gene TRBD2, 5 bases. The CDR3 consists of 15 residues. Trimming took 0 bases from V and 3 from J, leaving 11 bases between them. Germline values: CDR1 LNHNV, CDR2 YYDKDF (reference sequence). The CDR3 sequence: CATSRDLGSKETQYF. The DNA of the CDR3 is TGTGCCACCAGCAGAGATTTGGGGAGTAAAGAGACCCAGTACTTC.